This T cell receptor beta chain was documented in a study of blood T cell repertoires in COVID-19. TCRdb keeps only in-frame clones here, not all; method: immunoSEQ multiplex PCR. The profile covers a few hundred thousand clones, with approximately 91% appearing a single time and approximately 2% taken by the ten largest. This CDR3 has 15 residues. Trimming shortened V by 0 bases and J by 6 bases, and 12 bases separated the two germline ends. CDR1 and CDR2 from the germline V gene are MNHNS and SASEGT. The sequenced material came from peripheral blood. This clonotype originated in a man in his fifties with acute or convalescent COVID-19. The chain recombines TRBV6-1 with TRBJ1-5; tentatively, D is TRBD1 (5 bases). As DNA, the CDR3 is TGTGCCAGCAGTGAAGCGGGGTGGGGGGGTCAGCCCCAGCATTTT. This sequence encodes CASSEAGWGGQPQHF.